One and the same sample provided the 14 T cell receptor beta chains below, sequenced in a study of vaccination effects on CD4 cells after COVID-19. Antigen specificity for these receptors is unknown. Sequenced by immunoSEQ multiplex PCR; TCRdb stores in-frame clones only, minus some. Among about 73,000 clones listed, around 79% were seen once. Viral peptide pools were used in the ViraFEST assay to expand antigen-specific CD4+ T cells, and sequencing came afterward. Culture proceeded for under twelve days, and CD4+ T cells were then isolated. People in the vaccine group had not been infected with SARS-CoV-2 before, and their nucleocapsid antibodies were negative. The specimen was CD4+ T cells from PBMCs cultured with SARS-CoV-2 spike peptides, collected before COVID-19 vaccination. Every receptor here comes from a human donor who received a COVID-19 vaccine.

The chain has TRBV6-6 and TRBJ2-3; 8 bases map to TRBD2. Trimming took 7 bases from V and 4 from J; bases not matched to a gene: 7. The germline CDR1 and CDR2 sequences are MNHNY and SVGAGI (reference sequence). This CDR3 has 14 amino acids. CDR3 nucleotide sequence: TGTGCCAGCATTCGGGGGGGGGCCGCAGATACGCAGTATTTT. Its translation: CASIRGGAADTQYF.

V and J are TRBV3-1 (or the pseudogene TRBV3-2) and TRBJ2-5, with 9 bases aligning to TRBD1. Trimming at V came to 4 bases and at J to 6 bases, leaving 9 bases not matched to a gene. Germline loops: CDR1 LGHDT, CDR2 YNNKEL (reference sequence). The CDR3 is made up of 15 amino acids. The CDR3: CASSPQPGQGKTQYF. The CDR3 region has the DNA TGTGCCAGCAGCCCGCAACCGGGACAGGGAAAGACCCAGTACTTC.

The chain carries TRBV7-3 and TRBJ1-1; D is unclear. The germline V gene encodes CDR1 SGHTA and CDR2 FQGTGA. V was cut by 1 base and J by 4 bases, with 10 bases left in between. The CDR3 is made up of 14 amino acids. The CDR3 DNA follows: TGTGCCAGCAGCTTAAAAGGACTGGGCACTGAAGCTTTCTTT. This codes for CASSLKGLGTEAFF. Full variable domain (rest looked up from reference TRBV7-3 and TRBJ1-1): GAGVSQTPSNKVTEKGKYVELRCDPISGHTALYWYRQSLGQGPEFLIYFQGTGAADDSGLPNDRFFAVRPEGSVSTLKIQRTERGDSAVYLCASSLKGLGTEAFFGQGTRLTVV.

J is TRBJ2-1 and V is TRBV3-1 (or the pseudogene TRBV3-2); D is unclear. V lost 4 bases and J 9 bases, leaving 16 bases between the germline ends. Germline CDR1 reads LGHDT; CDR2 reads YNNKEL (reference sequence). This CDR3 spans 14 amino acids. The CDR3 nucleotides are TGTGCCAGCAGCCCGCCCGTTAGATCGGGTGAGCAGTTCTTC. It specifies CASSPPVRSGEQFF.

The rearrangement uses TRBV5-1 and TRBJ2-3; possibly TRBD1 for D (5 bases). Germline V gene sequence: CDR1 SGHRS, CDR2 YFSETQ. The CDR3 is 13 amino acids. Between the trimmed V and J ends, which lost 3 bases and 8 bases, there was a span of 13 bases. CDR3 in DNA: TGCGCCAGCAGCTCCTCAGGGCTAGGTACGCAGTATTTT. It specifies CASSSSGLGTQYF.

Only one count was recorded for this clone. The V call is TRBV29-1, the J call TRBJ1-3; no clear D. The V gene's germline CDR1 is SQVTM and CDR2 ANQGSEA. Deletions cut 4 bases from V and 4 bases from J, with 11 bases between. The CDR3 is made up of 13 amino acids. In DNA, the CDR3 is TGCAGCGTTGCAACGACCGCCGGAAACACCATATATTTT. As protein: CSVATTAGNTIYF.

CDR3: CASSLVQGAETQYF. The CDR3 nucleotides read TGCGCCAGCAGCTTGGTGCAGGGGGCAGAGACCCAGTACTTC. The rearrangement links TRBV5-1 to TRBJ2-5, with 8 bases fitting TRBD1. The J segment lost 4 bases and the V segment lost 0 bases, leaving 2 bases of the junction unmatched. The CDR3 has 14 residues. Germline loops: CDR1 SGHRS, CDR2 YFSETQ.

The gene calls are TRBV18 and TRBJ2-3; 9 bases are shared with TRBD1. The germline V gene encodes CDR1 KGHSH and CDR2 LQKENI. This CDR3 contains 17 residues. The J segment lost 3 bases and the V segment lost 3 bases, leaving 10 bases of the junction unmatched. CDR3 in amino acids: CASSPPLRDRETDTQYF. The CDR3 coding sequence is TGTGCCAGCTCACCGCCACTCCGGGACAGGGAAACAGATACGCAGTATTTT.

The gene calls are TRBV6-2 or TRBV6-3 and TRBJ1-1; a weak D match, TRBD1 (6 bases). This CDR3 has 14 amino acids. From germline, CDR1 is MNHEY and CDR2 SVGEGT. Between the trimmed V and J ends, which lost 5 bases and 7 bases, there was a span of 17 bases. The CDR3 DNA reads TGTGCCAGCAGTCGGAACAGGGATATCATTGAAGCTTTCTTT. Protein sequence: CASSRNRDIIEAFF.

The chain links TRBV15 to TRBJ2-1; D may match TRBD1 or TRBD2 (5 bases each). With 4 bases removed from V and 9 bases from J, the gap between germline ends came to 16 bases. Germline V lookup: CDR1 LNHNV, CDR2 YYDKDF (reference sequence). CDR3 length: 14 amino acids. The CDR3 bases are TGTGCCACCAGCAAAATCACAGGAGGCGGTGAGCAGTTCTTC. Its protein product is CATSKITGGGEQFF.

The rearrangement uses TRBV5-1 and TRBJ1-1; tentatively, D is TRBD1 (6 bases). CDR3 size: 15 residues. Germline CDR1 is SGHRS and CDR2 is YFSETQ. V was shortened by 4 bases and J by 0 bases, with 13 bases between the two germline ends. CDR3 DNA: TGCGCCAGCAGCCCAAGGGGGGCGATGAACACTGAAGCTTTCTTT. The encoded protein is CASSPRGAMNTEAFF.

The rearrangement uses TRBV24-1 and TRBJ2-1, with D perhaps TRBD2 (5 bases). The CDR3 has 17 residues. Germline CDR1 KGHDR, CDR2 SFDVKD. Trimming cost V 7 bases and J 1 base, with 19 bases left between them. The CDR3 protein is CATSITRSGPSYNEQFF. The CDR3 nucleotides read TGTGCCACCAGCATTACTAGGAGCGGTCCGTCCTACAATGAGCAGTTCTTC.

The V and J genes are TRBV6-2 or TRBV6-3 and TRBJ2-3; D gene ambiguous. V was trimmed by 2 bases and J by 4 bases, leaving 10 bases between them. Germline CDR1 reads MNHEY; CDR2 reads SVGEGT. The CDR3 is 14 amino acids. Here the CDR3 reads CASSYGYESDTQYF. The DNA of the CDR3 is TGTGCCAGCAGTTACGGTTACGAGTCAGATACGCAGTATTTT.

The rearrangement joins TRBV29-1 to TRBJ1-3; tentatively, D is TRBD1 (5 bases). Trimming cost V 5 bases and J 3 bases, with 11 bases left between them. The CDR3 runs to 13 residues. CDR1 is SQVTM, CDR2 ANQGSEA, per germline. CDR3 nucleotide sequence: TGCAGCGTTAAGGGGATGGGTGGAAACACCATATATTTT. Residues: CSVKGMGGNTIYF.